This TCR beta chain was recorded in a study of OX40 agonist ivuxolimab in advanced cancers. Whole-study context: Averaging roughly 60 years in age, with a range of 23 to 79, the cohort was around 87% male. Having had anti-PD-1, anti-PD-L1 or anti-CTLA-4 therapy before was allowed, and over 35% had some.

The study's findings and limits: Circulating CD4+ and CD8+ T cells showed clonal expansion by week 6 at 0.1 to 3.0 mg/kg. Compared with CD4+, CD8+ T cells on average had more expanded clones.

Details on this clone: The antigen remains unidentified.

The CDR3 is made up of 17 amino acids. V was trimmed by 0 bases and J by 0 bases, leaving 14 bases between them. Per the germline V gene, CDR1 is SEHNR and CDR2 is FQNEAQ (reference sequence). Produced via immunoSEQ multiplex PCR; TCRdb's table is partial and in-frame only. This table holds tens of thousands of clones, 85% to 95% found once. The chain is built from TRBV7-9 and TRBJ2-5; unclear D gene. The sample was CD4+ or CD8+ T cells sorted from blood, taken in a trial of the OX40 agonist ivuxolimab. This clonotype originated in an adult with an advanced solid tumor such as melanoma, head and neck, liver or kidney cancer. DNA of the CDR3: TGTGCCAGCAGCTTAGCGATTGTACAGCCGTACCAAGAGACCCAGTACTTC. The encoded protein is CASSLAIVQPYQETQYF.